This is a list of T cell receptor beta chains from one sample in a study of cytomegalovirus exposure and HLA in healthy donors. Here immunoSEQ multiplex PCR was the method, and the copy in TCRdb shows in-frame clones only, minus some. The table has some 130,000 clones, 70% seen once. Sample: PBMCs. The receptor source for this set is a woman aged 55-69 years in good health and CMV-seropositive. Each CDR3 is given with its conserved first and last residue. A D gene is named only where the DNA matches it firmly. Not every row has a clone size; where given, it reads once, few, many or a size class.

TRBJ2-1 | . | . | TRBV7-2 | CASSHDSNAHNEQFF | TGTGCCAGCAGCCATGACAGTAATGCCCACAATGAGCAGTTCTTC
TRBJ1-2 | TRBD1 | . | TRBV6-5 | CASSDLPGQTDGYTF | TGTGCCAGCAGCGACCTCCCGGGACAGACAGATGGCTACACCTTC
TRBJ1-2 | . | . | TRBV9 | CASSSPGGNYGYTF | TGTGCCAGCAGCTCCCCGGGGGGGAACTATGGCTACACCTTC
TRBJ2-4 | . | . | TRBV2 | CATSAKNIQYF | TGTGCCACCTCAGCCAAAAACATTCAGTACTTC
TRBJ2-2 | . | . | TRBV28 | CASSLASPGELFF | TGTGCCAGCAGTCTAGCTTCTCCCGGGGAGCTGTTTTTT
TRBJ1-3 | . | few | TRBV28 | CAVTTIRGNTIYF | TGTGCCGTAACCACAATCAGGGGAAACACCATATATTTT
TRBJ2-5 | TRBD2 | . | TRBV5-1 | CASSLGSGRDETQYF | TGCGCCAGCAGCTTGGGCAGCGGGAGGGACGAGACCCAGTACTTC
TRBJ1-3 | . | once | TRBV28 | CASSLSTGSGNTIYF | TGTGCCAGCAGCCTATCGACAGGCTCGGGAAACACCATATATTTT
TRBJ2-1 | . | . | TRBV7-2 | CASSLGGGVGEQFF | TGTGCCAGCAGCTTAGGAGGGGGAGTAGGTGAGCAGTTCTTC
TRBJ2-5 | TRBD2 | . | TRBV5-1 | CASSSRGSGRALETQYF | TGCGCCAGCAGCTCCCGTGGTAGCGGGAGGGCCCTAGAGACCCAGTACTTC
TRBJ1-1 | . | few | TRBV7-9 | CASSPGGPFRVNTEAFF | TGTGCCAGCAGCCCCGGGGGTCCTTTTAGGGTGAACACTGAAGCTTTCTTT
TRBJ1-1 | . | few | TRBV28 | CASAGETEAFF | TGTGCCAGCGCCGGGGAGACTGAAGCTTTCTTT
TRBJ2-1 | . | . | TRBV7-3 | CASSSRAFSYNEQFF | TGTGCCAGCAGCTCGAGGGCTTTCTCCTACAATGAGCAGTTCTTC
TRBJ2-7 | . | . | TRBV28 | CASSLHGLYEQYF | TGTGCCAGCAGTTTACACGGTCTCTACGAGCAGTACTTC
TRBJ2-2 | . | . | TRBV10-3 | CAISKGGPGTGELFF | TGTGCCATCAGTAAAGGGGGTCCGGGCACCGGGGAGCTGTTTTTT
TRBJ1-1 | . | . | TRBV27 | CASRTWQVANTEAFF | TGTGCCAGCAGAACGTGGCAGGTCGCCAACACTGAAGCTTTCTTT
TRBJ2-1 | . | . | TRBV2 | CASRTNDASSYNEQFF | TGTGCCAGCAGAACTAACGACGCGAGCTCCTACAATGAGCAGTTCTTC
TRBJ1-1 | TRBD1 | . | TRBV6-5 | CASSTRGQGDREAFF | TGTGCCAGCAGTACTCGGGGACAGGGCGACCGTGAAGCTTTCTTT
TRBJ1-5 | TRBD1 | . | TRBV19 | CASSSWTGGSNQPQHF | TGTGCCAGTAGTTCATGGACAGGTGGTAGCAATCAGCCCCAGCATTTT
TRBJ2-1 | TRBD2 | once | TRBV27 | CASSWGTSGNYNEQFF | TGTGCCAGCAGTTGGGGGACTAGCGGGAACTACAATGAGCAGTTCTTC
TRBJ1-5 | . | once | TRBV28 | CASSLLGDLDNQPQHF | TGTGCCAGCAGTTTATTGGGGGACTTGGACAATCAGCCCCAGCATTTT
TRBJ1-2 | . | . | TRBV29-1 | CSVGGSPSYGYTF | TGCAGCGTTGGAGGGAGCCCCAGCTATGGCTACACCTTC
TRBJ2-1 | . | . | TRBV19 | CASSTPSSYNEQFF | TGTGCCAGTAGTACCCCGTCCTCCTACAATGAGCAGTTCTTC
TRBJ2-1 | TRBD2 | . | TRBV5-1 | CASSLSLAGGGEQFF | TGCGCCAGCAGCTTGAGTCTAGCGGGAGGTGGTGAGCAGTTCTTC
TRBJ1-4 | . | . | TRBV7-9 | CASSQGFGEKLFF | TGTGCCAGCAGCCAGGGGTTTGGAGAAAAACTGTTTTTT
TRBJ2-7 | TRBD1 | . | TRBV6-1 | CASSQEGQGRYEQYF | TGTGCCAGCAGTCAAGAGGGACAGGGGAGGTACGAGCAGTACTTC
TRBJ1-1 | . | . | TRBV13 | CASSLTVNTEAFF | TGTGCCAGCAGCCTGACAGTGAACACTGAAGCTTTCTTT
TRBJ1-5 | . | . | TRBV2 | CASSEDRVSNQPQHF | TGTGCCAGCAGTGAAGACCGGGTTAGCAATCAGCCCCAGCATTTT
TRBJ1-1 | TRBD1 | . | TRBV25-1 | CASSEFFRQGGSTEAFF | TGTGCCAGCAGTGAATTCTTCCGACAGGGGGGAAGCACTGAAGCTTTCTTT
TRBJ2-5 | . | . | TRBV6-5 | CASRQGLLMETQYF | TGTGCCAGCAGGCAGGGTCTACTAATGGAGACCCAGTACTTC
TRBJ1-5 | . | . | TRBV7-2 | CASSFADNQPQHF | TGTGCCAGCAGCTTCGCGGACAATCAGCCCCAGCATTTT
TRBJ1-5 | . | few | TRBV19 | CASRTRGGAYSNQPQHF | TGTGCCAGTAGAACTCGAGGGGGGGCATATAGCAATCAGCCCCAGCATTTT